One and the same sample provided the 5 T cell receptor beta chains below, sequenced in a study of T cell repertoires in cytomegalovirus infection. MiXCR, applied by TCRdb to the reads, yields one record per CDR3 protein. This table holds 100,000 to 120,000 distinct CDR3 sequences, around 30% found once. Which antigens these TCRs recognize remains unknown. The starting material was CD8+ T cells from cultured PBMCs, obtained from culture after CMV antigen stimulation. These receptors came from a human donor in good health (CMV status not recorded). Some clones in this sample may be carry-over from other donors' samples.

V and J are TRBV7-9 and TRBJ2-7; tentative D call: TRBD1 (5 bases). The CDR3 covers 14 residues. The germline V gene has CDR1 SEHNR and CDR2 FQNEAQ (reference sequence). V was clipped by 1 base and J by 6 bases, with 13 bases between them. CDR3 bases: TGTGCCAGCAGCTTAGGGTCAGGGTTACTCGAGCAGTACTTC. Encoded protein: CASSLGSGLLEQYF.

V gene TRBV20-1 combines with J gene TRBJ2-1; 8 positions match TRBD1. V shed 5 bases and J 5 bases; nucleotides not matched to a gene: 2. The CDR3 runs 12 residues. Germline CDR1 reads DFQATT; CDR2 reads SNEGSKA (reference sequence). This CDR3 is CSAATGDNEQFF. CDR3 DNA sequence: TGCAGTGCTGCGACAGGGGACAATGAGCAGTTCTTC.

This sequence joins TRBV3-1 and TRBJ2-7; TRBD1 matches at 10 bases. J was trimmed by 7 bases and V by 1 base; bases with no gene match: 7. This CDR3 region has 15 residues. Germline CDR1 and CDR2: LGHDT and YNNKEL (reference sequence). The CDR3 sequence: CASSQAGQGKGEQYF. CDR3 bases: TGTGCCAGCAGCCAAGCGGGACAGGGGAAGGGGGAGCAGTACTTC.

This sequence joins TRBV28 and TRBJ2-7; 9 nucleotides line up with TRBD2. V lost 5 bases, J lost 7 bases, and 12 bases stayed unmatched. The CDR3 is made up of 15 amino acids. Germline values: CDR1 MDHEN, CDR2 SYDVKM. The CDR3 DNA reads TGTGCCAGCAGTCAACCGACTAGCGGCAGTGGGGAGCAGTACTTC. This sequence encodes CASSQPTSGSGEQYF.

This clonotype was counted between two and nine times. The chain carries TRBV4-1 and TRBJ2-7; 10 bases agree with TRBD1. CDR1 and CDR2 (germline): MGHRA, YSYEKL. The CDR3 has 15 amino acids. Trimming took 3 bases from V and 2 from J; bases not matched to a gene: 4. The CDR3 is CASSHYGQGAYEQYF. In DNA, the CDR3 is TGCGCCAGCAGCCATTATGGACAGGGGGCCTACGAGCAGTACTTC.